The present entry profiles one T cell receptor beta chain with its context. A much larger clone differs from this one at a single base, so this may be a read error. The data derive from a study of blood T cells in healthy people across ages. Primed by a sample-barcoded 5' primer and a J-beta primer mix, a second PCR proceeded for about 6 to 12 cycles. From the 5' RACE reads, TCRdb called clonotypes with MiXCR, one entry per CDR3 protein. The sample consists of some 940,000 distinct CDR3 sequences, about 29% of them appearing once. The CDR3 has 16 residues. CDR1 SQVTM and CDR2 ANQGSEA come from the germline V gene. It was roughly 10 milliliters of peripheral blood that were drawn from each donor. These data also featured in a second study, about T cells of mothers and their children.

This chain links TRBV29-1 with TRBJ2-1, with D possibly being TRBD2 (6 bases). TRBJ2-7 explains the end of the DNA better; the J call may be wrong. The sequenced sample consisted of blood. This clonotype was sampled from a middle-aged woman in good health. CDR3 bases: TGCAGCGTTGGGGGGACTCCTCCCGGCTCCTACAATGAGCAGTACTTC. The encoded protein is CSVGGTPPGSYNEQYF.